This T cell receptor (beta chain) originates from a study of beta chain features in type 1 diabetes (dated by TCRdb to 2016 to 2019). Concerning the study at large: Patients and healthy donors did not differ in mean age, gender distribution, total cell number or subset yield. A total of 107,917,701 sorted cells were examined across all samples, and the number of cells per subset was strongly correlated with RNA yield. In the study, TCRB repertoires of sorted circulating CD4+ T cell subsets from recently diagnosed type 1 diabetes patients were compared with those of matched healthy donors. Whereas all 30 or so donors provided naive and central memory subsets, regulatory and stem cell-like memory subsets were isolated from just 8 patients and about eight healthy donors.

From each donor, a single peripheral blood sample of about 116 mL on average was drawn into heparinised tubes. Naive, central memory, regulatory and stem cell-like memory CD4+ T cells were sorted on a BD FACSAria II using a panel including CD45RO, CCR7, CD25, CD127, CD95 and CD27. Purity was above 95% for every sorted population. PBMCs were separated immediately by Lymphoprep density gradient centrifugation and were stained directly, without being cultured. Samples were stained and sorted in pairs, with one healthy donor and one patient per experiment, so that batch effects were minimized. This clone appeared a few times. Its antigen remains unidentified. No per-base quality is available; no much larger clone lies one base away. Study-level results and caveats: Naive, central memory and regulatory TCRB repertoires appeared to be more alike among patients than among healthy donors. At VDJ recombination sites, patients with type 1 diabetes made fewer insertions and deleted more nucleotides, a pattern implying thymic rearrangement abnormalities. A moderate but significant shortening of TCRB CDR3 length was observed in type 1 diabetes patients in all four CD4+ subsets. Shorter templates might be favored by PCR, yet because patient and control samples were amplified and corrected together, any such skew would affect both groups equally. Because cDNA was sequenced instead of genomic DNA, highly expressing activated cells could be over-represented, though the groups showed no difference in activation or CD3 levels. Because small numbers of individuals were included in the HLA sub-analyses, any influence of HLA type on TCRB rearrangement was left unresolved.

CDR1 is given as MNHEY and CDR2 as SVGAGI, both from the germline V gene. From its cysteine to its phenylalanine, the CDR3 spans 13 amino acids. Only the CDR3 DNA stays, 39 bases, in frame from base 1. V trim: 6 bases; J trim: 8 bases; unmatched bases: 8. The entire amount of isolated RNA was reverse transcribed using the High Capacity cDNA Reverse Transcription Kit, so the sequenced TCRB transcripts were expressed ones. Deep immunoSEQ sequencing was applied to naive, central memory and regulatory T cell samples, giving an average of about 3.57 million total reads per sample. After sorted cells were lysed in RLT buffer, RNA was extracted with DNase-treated RNeasy Micro or Mini kits, with the choice depending on cell number. Each cell subset was processed separately to prevent cross-contamination, with patient and healthy donor samples processed together. Using the immunoSEQ multiplex PCR, TCRB sequences were amplified from cDNA into 87-bp fragments spanning the CDR3 region. The amplicons were sequenced using the Illumina HiSeq platform. For the original study's pipeline: PCR bias was corrected computationally using synthetic template baselines, and reads within Hamming distance 2 were collapsed, with unmergeable singletons discarded. Reads were aligned against IMGT to assign V, D and J genes, CDR3 length and insertions or deletions at six rearrangement sites. Within each subset, clonotype counts were normalized to sorted cell number, after which true diversity and Gini coefficients were computed with the tcR R package. The overlap coefficient, calculated on TCRB nucleotide sequences, was used to measure repertoire sharing. Out-of-frame TCRB sequences from naive cells were analyzed to stand in for the pre-selection repertoire. Held by TCRdb, this immuneACCESS table contains in-frame sequences only and omits some clones. Under half of the omission traces to an unresolved V gene where checked; the cause of the rest is unknown. The D gene and trimming were derived from the DNA, and the V and J assignments and clone size from that table. The table for this sample lists hundreds of thousands of clones; 8% to 13% of them were counted only once. Of the sample, about 0.015% falls within the top ten clones.

The sequence is built from TRBV6-5 and TRBJ1-2, with TRBD1 matching 8 junction bases. This TCR came from a woman in her 30s in good health. Material: naive CD4+ T cells from blood. Explained via the paper, the cell subset or site label denotes: true naive CD4+ T cells. The CDR3 in this case is CASRSTGGPGYTF. Read as DNA, the sequence is TGTGCCAGCAGATCAACAGGGGGTCCGGGCTACACCTTC.